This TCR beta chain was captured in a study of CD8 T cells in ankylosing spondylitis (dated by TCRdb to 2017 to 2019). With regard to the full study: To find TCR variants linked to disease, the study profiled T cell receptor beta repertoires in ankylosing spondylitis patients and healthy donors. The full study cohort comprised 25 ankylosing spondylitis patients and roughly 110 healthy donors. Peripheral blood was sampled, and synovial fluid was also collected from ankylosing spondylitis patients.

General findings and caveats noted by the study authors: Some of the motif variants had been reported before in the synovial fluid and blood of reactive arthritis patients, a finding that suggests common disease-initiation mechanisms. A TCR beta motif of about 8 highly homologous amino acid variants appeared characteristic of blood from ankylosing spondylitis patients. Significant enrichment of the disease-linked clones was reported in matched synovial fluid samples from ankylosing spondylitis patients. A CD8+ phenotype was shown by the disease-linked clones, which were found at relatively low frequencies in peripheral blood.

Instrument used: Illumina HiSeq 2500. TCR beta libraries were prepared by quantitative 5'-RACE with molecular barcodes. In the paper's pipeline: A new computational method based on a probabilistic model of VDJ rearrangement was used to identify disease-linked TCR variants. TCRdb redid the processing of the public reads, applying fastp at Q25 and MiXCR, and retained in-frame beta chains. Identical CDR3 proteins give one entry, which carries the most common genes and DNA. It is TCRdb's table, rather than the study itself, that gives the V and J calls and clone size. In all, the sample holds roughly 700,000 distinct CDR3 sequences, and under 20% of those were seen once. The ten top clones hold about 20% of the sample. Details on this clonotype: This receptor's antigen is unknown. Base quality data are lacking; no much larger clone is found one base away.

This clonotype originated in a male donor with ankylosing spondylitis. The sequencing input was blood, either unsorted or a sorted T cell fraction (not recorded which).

The CDR3 here reads CASSLPVGGEAFF. The DNA sequence is TGTGCCAGCAGTTTACCGGTGGGAGGTGAAGCTTTCTTT. The V and J genes are TRBV28 and TRBJ1-1, with the D gene too uncertain to name. The CDR1 and CDR2 encoded by the germline V gene are MDHEN and SYDVKM. Inclusive of the bounding cysteine and phenylalanine, the CDR3 is 13 residues long. The only DNA kept is the CDR3, 39 bases in frame from the first base. The junction shows trimming of 2 bases on V and 7 bases on J, plus 11 bases between the germline ends.